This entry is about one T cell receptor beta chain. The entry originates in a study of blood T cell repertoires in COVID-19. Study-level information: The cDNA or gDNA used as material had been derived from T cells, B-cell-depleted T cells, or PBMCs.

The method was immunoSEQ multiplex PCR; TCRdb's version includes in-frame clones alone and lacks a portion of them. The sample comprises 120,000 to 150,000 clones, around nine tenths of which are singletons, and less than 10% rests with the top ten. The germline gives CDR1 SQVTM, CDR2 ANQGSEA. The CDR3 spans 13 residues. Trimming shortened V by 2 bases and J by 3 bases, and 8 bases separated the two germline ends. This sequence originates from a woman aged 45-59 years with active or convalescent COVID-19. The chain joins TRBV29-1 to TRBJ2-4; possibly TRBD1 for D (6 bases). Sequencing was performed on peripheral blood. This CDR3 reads CSVEPRGKNIQYF. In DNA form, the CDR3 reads TGCAGCGTTGAACCCAGGGGCAAAAACATTCAGTACTTC.